A single sample gave rise to the 10 T cell receptor beta chains below, sequenced in a study of cytomegalovirus exposure and HLA in healthy donors. Assay used: immunoSEQ multiplex PCR; TCRdb lists only in-frame clones, some missing. The table shows about 40,000 clones, with 93% occurring only once. The sample was PBMCs. Source of these receptors: a woman aged 18-29 years in good health and CMV-seronegative.

This chain joins TRBV27 and TRBJ2-2; 15 bases fit TRBD2. This CDR3 is built from 17 residues. V was pared by 5 bases and J by 6 bases, with 7 bases of the junction left unmatched. The germline gives CDR1 MNHEY, CDR2 SMNVEV (reference sequence). The CDR3 sequence: CASSLRTSGRAPGELFF. The DNA for the CDR3 is TGTGCCAGCAGTCTTAGGACTAGCGGGAGGGCCCCCGGGGAGCTGTTTTTT.

The V gene is TRBV7-9, the J gene TRBJ2-3, with D maybe TRBD1 (7 bases). The CDR3 covers 14 residues. Trimming took 8 bases from V and 4 from J, leaving 16 bases between them. Germline V gene sequence: CDR1 SEHNR, CDR2 FQNEAQ (reference sequence). CDR3 sequence (DNA): TGTGCCAGCCCCCCCCCAGGGGGGTCAGATACGCAGTATTTT. Encoded protein: CASPPPGGSDTQYF.

This chain joins TRBV27 and TRBJ2-5; 10 bases agree with TRBD2. Looked up from germline, CDR1 is MNHEY and CDR2 is SMNVEV (reference sequence). This CDR3 contains 15 residues. The trim removed 6 bases at V and 0 bases at J, leaving 4 bases unmatched. As DNA, the CDR3 is TGTGCCAGCAGCACAGGACTAGCGGACCAAGAGACCCAGTACTTC. This translates into CASSTGLADQETQYF.

This chain links TRBV28 with TRBJ2-5, with 10 nucleotides matching TRBD2. Germline CDR1 and CDR2: MDHEN and SYDVKM. V shed 10 bases and J 5 bases; nucleotides not matched to a gene: 7. This CDR3 contains 13 residues. CDR3 DNA sequence: TGTGCCACGGGAGCGGGGGGGCTTGAGACCCAGTACTTC. This gives the protein CATGAGGLETQYF.

The chain is built from TRBV7-3 and TRBJ2-5; 13 nucleotides align to TRBD2. The J segment lost 3 bases and the V segment lost 5 bases, leaving 6 bases of the junction unmatched. Germline-derived CDR1 and CDR2 are SGHTA and FQGTGA. The CDR3 is 16 residues long. The CDR3 DNA is TGTGCCAGCAGCCGCGGACTAGCGGGAGCAGAAGAGACCCAGTACTTC. Translating gives CASSRGLAGAEETQYF.

The chain joins TRBV28 to TRBJ1-2, with TRBD1 matching 9 bases. Germline trimming cut 5 bases from V and 6 bases from J; bases unmatched to any gene: 10. CDR1 and CDR2 (germline): MDHEN, SYDVKM. This CDR3 is built from 15 residues. CDR3 coding DNA: TGTGCCAGCAGTCCTCCGGACAGGGGTAGCGATGGCTACACCTTC. It is translated as CASSPPDRGSDGYTF.

The V gene is TRBV27, the J gene TRBJ2-2, with TRBD2 matching over 9 bases. The trim removed 3 bases at V and 7 bases at J, leaving 9 bases unmatched. The CDR3 contains 16 residues. Germline V gene lookup returns CDR1 MNHEY and CDR2 SMNVEV (reference sequence). For the CDR3, the DNA is TGTGCCAGCAGTTTTTTGGGCGGGGGGGCCGACGGGGAGCTGTTTTTT. As protein: CASSFLGGGADGELFF.

The rearrangement joins TRBV30 to TRBJ2-6; no reliable D call. V gave up 8 bases and J gave up 0 bases, with 8 bases separating them. CDR1 is GTSNPN and CDR2 is SVGIG in the germline V gene (reference sequence). The CDR3 totals 13 residues. CDR3 DNA: TGTGCCCGAAGAGGCTCTGGGGCCAACGTCCTGACTTTC. Translated, it gives CARRGSGANVLTF.

In nucleotides, the CDR3 is TGCGCCAGCAGCTTGGAGTGGGGCACCTCCTACAATGAGCAGTTCTTC. Translation gives CASSLEWGTSYNEQFF. The chain carries TRBV5-1 and TRBJ2-1, with D perhaps TRBD1 (5 bases). CDR3 length equals 16 residues. Trimming took off 0 bases at V and 0 bases at J, with 10 bases between the two ends. Germline assignment: CDR1 SGHRS and CDR2 YFSETQ.

The chain carries TRBV5-6 and TRBJ2-7; 8 bases agree with TRBD1. The ends lost 0 bases at V and 3 bases at J; junction bases unmatched: 8. Germline V gives CDR1 SGHDT, CDR2 YYEEEE. The length of the CDR3 is 16 residues. CDR3 loop: CASSLGDRTPFYEQYF. The CDR3 bases are TGTGCCAGCAGCTTGGGGGACAGGACACCTTTCTACGAGCAGTACTTC.